The rows below give T cell receptor beta chains drawn from one sample of a study of PD-L1 blockade in urothelial cancer. Clones were sequenced by immunoSEQ multiplex PCR, and TCRdb holds only the in-frame ones, with some missing. The data hold about 43,000 clones, with 65% to 85% observed a single time. The sample consisted of PBMCs, taken around atezolizumab (anti-PD-L1) treatment. Every receptor here comes from a man aged 60-69 years with urothelial cancer. Both conserved end residues are part of each CDR3. Each record gives: J gene, clone size, V gene, D gene, CDR3 DNA, CDR3 protein. D genes are given only for firm matches. Expanded clones are given a class, and other clones once, few, many or no size at all.

TRBJ2-1 | once | TRBV11-2 | . | TGTGCCAGCAGCTTGAGAAATGAGCAGTTCTTC | CASSLRNEQFF
TRBJ2-5 | . | TRBV27 | . | TGTGCCAGCAGTTTAGGCCGGGGGACTGGGCGGACCCAGTACTTC | CASSLGRGTGRTQYF
TRBJ1-2 | . | TRBV4-2 | TRBD1 | TGTGCCAGCAGCCAAGATGGGACAGGGAAGGATGGCTACACCTTC | CASSQDGTGKDGYTF
TRBJ1-1 | . | TRBV19 | TRBD1 | TGTGCCAGTAGTTCAACAGGGGTCACTGAAGCTTTCTTT | CASSSTGVTEAFF
TRBJ1-6 | . | TRBV4-2 | . | TGTGCCAGCAGCCAAGACGGCGGTCTGGCACCCCTCCACTTT | CASSQDGGLAPLHF
TRBJ2-6 | . | TRBV30 | . | TGTGCCTGGGCCCAGAGGGGGGCCAACGTCCTGACTTTC | CAWAQRGANVLTF
TRBJ2-1 | . | TRBV6-1 | TRBD2 | TGTGCCATCAGTGGTGGGACTAGCGGGAGGGACTCCTACAATGAGCAGTTCTTC | CAISGGTSGRDSYNEQFF
TRBJ1-1 | . | TRBV11-2 | . | TGTGCCAGCAGCTTAATTATGAACACTGAAGCTTTCTTT | CASSLIMNTEAFF
TRBJ2-7 | . | TRBV28 | TRBD1 | TGTGCCAGCAGACGGGGTGGGACAGTCTACGAGCAGTACTTC | CASRRGGTVYEQYF
TRBJ1-5 | . | TRBV27 | . | TGTGCCAGCAGTTTATCCGGTTTTCAGCCCCAGCATTTT | CASSLSGFQPQHF
TRBJ1-1 | . | TRBV11-2 | . | TGTGCCAGCAGCTTAGGTCAGGCTAACACTGAAGCTTTCTTT | CASSLGQANTEAFF
TRBJ2-5 | . | TRBV5-1 | TRBD1 | TGCGCCAGCAGCTGGAAGGGGGCGATGGAGACCCAGTACTTC | CASSWKGAMETQYF
TRBJ1-3 | once | TRBV7-6 | TRBD1 | TGTGCCAGCAGCTTAGCGCACAGGGGCGGAAACACCATATATTTT | CASSLAHRGGNTIYF
TRBJ2-2 | . | TRBV4-2 | TRBD2 | TGTGCCAGCAGCCAACGGGGGGTAATCACCGGGGAGCTGTTTTTT | CASSQRGVITGELFF
TRBJ1-2 | . | TRBV25-1 | . | TGTGCCAGCAGTGACCCACAGGGAAACTATGGCTACACCTTC | CASSDPQGNYGYTF
TRBJ2-2 | . | TRBV11-3 | . | TGTGCCAGCAGCTCGCGGGGGAACACCGGGGAGCTGTTTTTT | CASSSRGNTGELFF
TRBJ2-7 | . | TRBV19 | TRBD1 | TGTGCCTCAGGGACAGCCCTGAGCAACGAGCAGTACTTC | CASGTALSNEQYF
TRBJ2-1 | . | TRBV7-2 | . | TGTGCCAGCAGCACCGACAGCCCTCGGGAGTTCTTC | CASSTDSPREFF
TRBJ1-6 | . | TRBV11-2 | . | TGTGCCAGCAGCTTAGGGAGAACACCCCTCCACTTT | CASSLGRTPLHF
TRBJ2-7 | . | TRBV9 | TRBD1 | TGTGCCAGCAGCGCGGGGGGGGGACAGGGGGCCGGCGAGCAGTACTTC | CASSAGGGQGAGEQYF
TRBJ2-7 | few | TRBV9 | . | TGTGCCAGCAGCCTTGAAGGGGGTCGAGAGCAGTACTTC | CASSLEGGREQYF
TRBJ1-5 | . | TRBV10-3 | TRBD1 | TGTGCCATCAGTGAGTCTCCGGGACAGGGCAATCAGCCCCAGCATTTT | CAISESPGQGNQPQHF
TRBJ2-7 | . | TRBV28 | TRBD1 | TGTGCCAGCACCCTGACAGGGATACCCTACGAGCAGTACTTC | CASTLTGIPYEQYF
TRBJ2-7 | . | TRBV30 | . | TGTGCCTGGAGCCCCCGGGGAGGTTGGGAGCAGTACTTC | CAWSPRGGWEQYF
TRBJ1-4 | . | TRBV5-4 | . | TGTGCCAGCAGCCGGCAGGGTGAAAAACTGTTTTTT | CASSRQGEKLFF
TRBJ2-2 | . | TRBV10-1 | TRBD1 | TGCGCCAGCAGTGCGACAGGGGTCAACACCGGGGAGCTGTTTTTT | CASSATGVNTGELFF
TRBJ2-3 | . | TRBV29-1 | . | TGCAGCGTAATAGGGTGGAGGACAGATACGCAGTATTTT | CSVIGWRTDTQYF
TRBJ1-2 | . | TRBV28 | TRBD1 | TGTGCCAGCAGTGGGGGACAGCGTTCCTATGGCTACACCTTC | CASSGGQRSYGYTF
TRBJ2-3 | . | TRBV18 | . | TGTGCCAGCTCACCGAGACGAGGCGACACAGATACGCAGTATTTT | CASSPRRGDTDTQYF
TRBJ2-1 | . | TRBV6-1 | TRBD2 | TGTGCCAGCAGTGCTTCACTAGCGCCCAATGAGCAGTTCTTC | CASSASLAPNEQFF
TRBJ2-1 | . | TRBV27 | . | TGTGCCAGCAGCTCAGGCTCCTACAATGAGCAGTTCTTC | CASSSGSYNEQFF